Presented here are 19 T cell receptor beta chains from one specimen sequenced in a study of cytomegalovirus exposure and HLA in healthy donors. The PCR made use of 60 Vbeta and 13 Jbeta primers. Sequencing was performed with immunoSEQ multiplex PCR; in TCRdb, only in-frame clones are kept and a portion is missing. The sample records tens of thousands of clones, 65% to 85% being singletons. Sequenced input: PBMCs. These receptors originate from a man aged 50-59 years in good health and CMV-seronegative.

This CDR3 reads CASSPPSGNTGELFF. Written as DNA, the CDR3 is TGTGCCAGCAGCCCACCTAGCGGAAACACCGGGGAGCTGTTTTTT. The chain uses TRBV9 and TRBJ2-2; TRBD2 matches 7 bases. The CDR3 consists of 15 residues. The V gene's germline CDR1 is SGDLS and CDR2 YYNGEE. The V segment lost 4 bases and the J segment 2 bases; nucleotides outside the gene matches: 5.

The chain joins TRBV11-1 to TRBJ2-1; TRBD1 agrees at 9 bases. The J segment lost 7 bases and the V segment lost 4 bases, leaving 2 bases of the junction unmatched. There are 13 residues in the CDR3. Germline assignment: CDR1 SGHAT and CDR2 FQDESV (reference sequence). The CDR3 sequence is CASSWDRANEQFF. DNA for the CDR3: TGTGCCAGCAGCTGGGACAGGGCGAATGAGCAGTTCTTC.

The gene calls are TRBV19 and TRBJ2-1; 8 bases are a match to TRBD2. There are 17 residues in the CDR3. Germline trimming cut 10 bases from V and 7 bases from J; bases unmatched to any gene: 21. In germline, CDR1 is LNHDA, CDR2 SQIVND (reference sequence). The CDR3 sequence is CATSGGLTRRIGNEQFF. CDR3 DNA: TGTGCCACCTCGGGGGGGTTGACTAGGCGGATTGGGAATGAGCAGTTCTTC.

V gene TRBV28 combines with J gene TRBJ2-1; a weak D match, TRBD2 (5 bases). V lost 5 bases, J lost 6 bases, and 11 bases lay in between. CDR1 and CDR2 (germline): MDHEN, SYDVKM. This CDR3 is 13 amino acids long. The CDR3 sequence is CASSPGNFNEQFF. The CDR3 DNA is TGTGCCAGCAGTCCGGGGAACTTCAATGAGCAGTTCTTC.

This rearrangement joins TRBV4-3 to TRBJ1-2; D is uncertain. Per the germline V gene, CDR1 is LGHNA and CDR2 is YSLEER. V was pared by 0 bases and J by 4 bases, with 12 bases between. This CDR3 contains 15 residues. CDR3 DNA sequence: TGCGCCAGCAGCCAAGATCTGGAGGGTTCCTATGGCTACACCTTC. It encodes CASSQDLEGSYGYTF.

V gene TRBV6-1 combines with J gene TRBJ2-7, with D perhaps matching TRBD1 (5 bases). The V and J ends lost 10 bases and 5 bases respectively, with 24 bases between them. From germline, CDR1 is MNHNS and CDR2 SASEGT. The CDR3 contains 15 residues. The CDR3 loop is CATSGLYGSTDEQYF. The CDR3 coding sequence is TGTGCCACCTCAGGGTTATACGGTTCCACGGACGAGCAGTACTTC.

V and J are TRBV4-1 and TRBJ1-1; D not resolved. Trimming pared 2 bases from V and 0 bases from J, leaving 7 bases between. Germline CDR1 reads MGHRA; CDR2 reads YSYEKL. The CDR3 runs 14 residues. The CDR3 loop is CASSQSQMNTEAFF. The DNA for the CDR3 is TGCGCCAGCAGCCAAAGTCAGATGAACACTGAAGCTTTCTTT.

The chain uses TRBV28 and TRBJ1-2; no firm D call. V lost 7 bases and J lost 7, with 25 bases in between. From germline, CDR1 is MDHEN and CDR2 SYDVKM. The CDR3 spans 16 residues. As DNA, the CDR3 is TGTGCCAGCACCTCCCCAGCCGGCGGCGGTGGGTTTGGCTACACCTTC. It codes for CASTSPAGGGGFGYTF.

The chain is built from TRBV4-2 and TRBJ2-3; 9 bases match TRBD2. J gave up 5 bases and V 0 bases, and 12 bases lay outside the gene matches. CDR3 size: 18 residues. CDR1 is LGHNA and CDR2 is YNFKEQ in the germline V gene. Here the CDR3 reads CASSQEAASGIAGDTQYF. DNA for the CDR3: TGTGCCAGCAGCCAAGAGGCCGCTAGCGGGATTGCTGGAGATACGCAGTATTTT.

V and J are TRBV30 and TRBJ2-7, with a tentative D call TRBD1 (5 bases). With 0 bases removed from V and 2 bases from J, the gap between germline ends came to 8 bases. The CDR3 sequence is 13 residues long. Germline CDR1 is GTSNPN and CDR2 is SVGIG (reference sequence). CDR3 nucleotide sequence: TGTGCCTGGAGTGTGGGGCAGCCCTACGAGCAGTACTTC. It is translated as CAWSVGQPYEQYF.

There are a few counts of this clone. An end of the junction differs from the germline gene, which may be a read error. V gene TRBV7-7 combines with J gene TRBJ1-1; D is unresolved. The germline CDR1 and CDR2 sequences are SSHAT and FNYEAQ (reference sequence). This CDR3 has 13 residues. The DNA for the CDR3 is TGTGCTAGCAGCTTAGCCAAGAACACTGAAGCTTTCTTT. This sequence encodes CASSLAKNTEAFF.

Only a few counts were recorded for this clone. This rearrangement joins TRBV18 to TRBJ2-7; D remains ambiguous. Per the germline V gene, CDR1 is KGHSH and CDR2 is LQKENI. The V end lost 4 bases, the J end lost 2 bases, and 12 bases lay between the germline ends. The CDR3 covers 14 residues. CDR3 sequence: CASSQSPGPYEQYF. The DNA for the CDR3 is TGTGCCAGCTCACAGAGTCCGGGTCCCTACGAGCAGTACTTC.

The chain combines TRBV30 with TRBJ2-7; the match to TRBD2 covers 7 bases. The CDR3 extends over 13 amino acids. The germline gives CDR1 GTSNPN, CDR2 SVGIG (reference sequence). With V trimmed by 3 bases and J by 4 bases, 6 bases remained unmatched. CDR3 loop: CAWRGRGWYEQYF. The CDR3 DNA follows: TGTGCCTGGAGGGGGAGGGGTTGGTACGAGCAGTACTTC.

The rearrangement joins TRBV11-3 to TRBJ2-2; D is unclear. This CDR3 has 17 amino acids. The V gene's germline CDR1 is SGHNT and CDR2 YENEEA. V was shortened by 0 bases and J by 4 bases, with 15 bases between the two germline ends. CDR3 amino acids: CASSLDPWLEVTGELFF. The CDR3 DNA follows: TGTGCCAGCAGCTTAGACCCGTGGCTAGAGGTCACCGGGGAGCTGTTTTTT.

The chain employs TRBV5-1 and TRBJ1-5; 7 bases are shared with TRBD1. Germline CDR1 reads SGHRS; CDR2 reads YFSETQ. Germline trimming cut 6 bases from V and 1 base from J; bases unmatched to any gene: 7. There are 15 residues in the CDR3. CDR3 sequence reads: CASTPTGASNQPQHF. Here the CDR3 DNA reads TGCGCCAGCACCCCCACAGGGGCAAGCAATCAGCCCCAGCATTTT.

This rearrangement joins TRBV6-6 to TRBJ1-1; D remains unclear. V lost 2 bases and J 0 bases, leaving 13 bases between the germline ends. In germline, CDR1 is MNHNY, CDR2 SVGAGI (reference sequence). The CDR3 spans 16 residues. The CDR3 nucleotides are TGTGCCAGCAGTTACCCGGCCCAACGGGTGAACACTGAAGCTTTCTTT. As protein: CASSYPAQRVNTEAFF.

The gene calls are TRBV29-1 and TRBJ2-2, with D perhaps matching TRBD2 (5 bases). The ends were cut back, 1 base at V and 2 bases at J, with 11 bases in the middle. This CDR3 is 15 amino acids long. Germline loops: CDR1 SQVTM, CDR2 ANQGSEA. DNA for the CDR3: TGCAGCGTTGAAGTCGCCGGGATTAACACCGGGGAGCTGTTTTTT. It translates to CSVEVAGINTGELFF.

The chain has TRBV28 and TRBJ1-1; TRBD1 agrees at 10 bases. Germline values: CDR1 MDHEN, CDR2 SYDVKM. After removal of 5 bases from V and 11 bases from J, the junction contained 11 bases not matched to a gene. The CDR3 has 14 amino acids. CDR3 amino acids: CASSPVTGGGYAFF. The CDR3 region has the DNA TGTGCCAGCAGTCCCGTGACAGGGGGCGGTTATGCTTTCTTT.

The rearrangement joins TRBV7-2 to TRBJ1-5; unclear D gene. CDR1 and CDR2 from the germline V gene are SGHTA and FQGNSA. V lost 1 base and J 6 bases, leaving 16 bases between the germline ends. The CDR3 covers 16 residues. In DNA, the CDR3 is TGTGCCAGCAGCTTAGGAAGCCCCTCGTATGGTCAGCCCCAGCATTTT. Translating gives CASSLGSPSYGQPQHF.